This TCR beta chain originates from a study of shared clonotypes between healthy human individuals. Background on the study: Donor ages ranged 18 to 49 years: two women, three men. Plates per donor: three CD4 naive, three CD4 memory, two CD8 naive, one CD8 memory.

The CDR3 spans 13 residues. Losses at the gene ends were 4 bases for V and 3 bases for J; bases not matched to a gene: 2. Per the germline V gene, CDR1 is MNHNS and CDR2 is SASEGT. TCRdb's copy holds only in-frame clones and misses some; the assay was immunoSEQ multiplex PCR. The sample consists of 2 million to 2.5 million clones, just over 90% of them appearing once. V gene TRBV6-1 combines with J gene TRBJ2-7; TRBD1 matches 8 bases. Sequencing was carried out using naive CD4+ T cells from PBMCs. Subset specified: CD45RA+ positively selected. This TCR derives from a man aged 18 to 29 in good health. Some clones in this sample may be carry-over from other donors' samples. Written as DNA, the CDR3 is TGTGCCAGCAGTGTGGGACAGGACTACGAGCAGTACTTC. It specifies CASSVGQDYEQYF.